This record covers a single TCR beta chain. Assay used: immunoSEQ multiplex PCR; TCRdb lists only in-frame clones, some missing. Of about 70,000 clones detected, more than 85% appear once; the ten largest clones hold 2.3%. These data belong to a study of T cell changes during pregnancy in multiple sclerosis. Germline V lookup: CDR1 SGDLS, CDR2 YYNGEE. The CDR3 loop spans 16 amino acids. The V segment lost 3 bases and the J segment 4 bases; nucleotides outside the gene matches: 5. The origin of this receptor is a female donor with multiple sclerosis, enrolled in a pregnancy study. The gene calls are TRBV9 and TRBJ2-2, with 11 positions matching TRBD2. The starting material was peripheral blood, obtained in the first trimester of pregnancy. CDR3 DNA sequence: TGTGCCAGCAGCGCCCCCCTAGCGGGGGGCACCGGGGAGCTGTTTTTT. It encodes CASSAPLAGGTGELFF.